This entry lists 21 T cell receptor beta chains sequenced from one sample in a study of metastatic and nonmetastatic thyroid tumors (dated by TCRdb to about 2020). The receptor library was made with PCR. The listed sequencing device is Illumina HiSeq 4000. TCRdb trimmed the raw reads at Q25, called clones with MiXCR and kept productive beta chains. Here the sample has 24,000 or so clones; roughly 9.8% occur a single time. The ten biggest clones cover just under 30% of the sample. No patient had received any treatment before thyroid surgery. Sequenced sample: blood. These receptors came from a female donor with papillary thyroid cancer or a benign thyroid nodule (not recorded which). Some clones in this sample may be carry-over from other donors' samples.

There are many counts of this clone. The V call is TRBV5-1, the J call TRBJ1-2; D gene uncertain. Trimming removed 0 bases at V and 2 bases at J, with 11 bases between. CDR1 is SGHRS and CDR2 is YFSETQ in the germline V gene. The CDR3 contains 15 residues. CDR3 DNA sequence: TGCGCCAGCAGCTTGGACCCGGGCTCGAACTATGGCTACACCTTC. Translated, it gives CASSLDPGSNYGYTF.

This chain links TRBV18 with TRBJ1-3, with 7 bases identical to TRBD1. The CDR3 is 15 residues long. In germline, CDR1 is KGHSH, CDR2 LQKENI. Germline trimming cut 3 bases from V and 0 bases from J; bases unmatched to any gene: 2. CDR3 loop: CASSPTGFSGNTIYF. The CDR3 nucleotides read TGTGCCAGCTCACCGACAGGGTTCTCTGGAAACACCATATATTTT.

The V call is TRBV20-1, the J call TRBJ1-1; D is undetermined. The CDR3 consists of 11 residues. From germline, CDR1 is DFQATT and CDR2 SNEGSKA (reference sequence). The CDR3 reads CTRGYNTEAFF. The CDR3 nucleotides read TGCACCCGGGGATATAACACTGAAGCTTTCTTT.

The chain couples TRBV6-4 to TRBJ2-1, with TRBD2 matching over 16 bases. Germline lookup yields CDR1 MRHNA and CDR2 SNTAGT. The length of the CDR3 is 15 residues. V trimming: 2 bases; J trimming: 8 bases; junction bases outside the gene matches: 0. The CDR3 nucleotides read TGTGCCAGCAGTGACGGGACTAGCGGGAGGGATGAGCAGTTCTTC. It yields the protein CASSDGTSGRDEQFF.

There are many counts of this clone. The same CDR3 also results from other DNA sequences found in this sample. CDR3: CASSSQPGGAGTEAFF. The CDR3 DNA is TGTGCCAGCAGCTCCCAGCCAGGGGGCGCGGGCACTGAAGCTTTCTTT. The gene calls are TRBV7-6 and TRBJ1-1, with 8 nucleotides matching TRBD1. Per the germline V gene, CDR1 is SGHVS and CDR2 is FNYEAQ. The length of the CDR3 is 16 residues. Losses at the gene ends were 4 bases for V and 4 bases for J; bases not matched to a gene: 11.

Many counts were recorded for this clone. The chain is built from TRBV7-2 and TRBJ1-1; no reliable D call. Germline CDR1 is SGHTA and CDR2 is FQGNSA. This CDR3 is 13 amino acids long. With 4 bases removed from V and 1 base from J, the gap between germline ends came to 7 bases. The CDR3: CASSWEGNTEAFF. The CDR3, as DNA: TGTGCCAGCAGCTGGGAGGGGAACACTGAAGCTTTCTTT.

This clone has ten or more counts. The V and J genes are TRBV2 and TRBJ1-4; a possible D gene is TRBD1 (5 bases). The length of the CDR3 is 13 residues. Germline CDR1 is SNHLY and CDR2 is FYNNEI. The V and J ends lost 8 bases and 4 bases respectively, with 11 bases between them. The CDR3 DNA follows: TGTGCCAGCCTCCGGGACGGTAATGAAAAACTGTTTTTT. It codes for CASLRDGNEKLFF.

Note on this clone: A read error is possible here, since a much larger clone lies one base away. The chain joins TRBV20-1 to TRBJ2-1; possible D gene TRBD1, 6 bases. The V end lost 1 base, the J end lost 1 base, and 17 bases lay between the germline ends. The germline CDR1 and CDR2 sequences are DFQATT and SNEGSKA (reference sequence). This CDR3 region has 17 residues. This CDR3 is CSARAPQGSRSYNEQFF. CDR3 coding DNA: TGCAGTGCTAGAGCTCCCCAGGGGTCGCGTTCCTACAATGAGCAGTTCTTC.

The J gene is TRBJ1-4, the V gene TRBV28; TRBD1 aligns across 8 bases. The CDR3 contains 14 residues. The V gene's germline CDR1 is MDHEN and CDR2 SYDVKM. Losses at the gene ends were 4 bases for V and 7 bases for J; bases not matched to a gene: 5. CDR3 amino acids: CASSSQGVLEKLFF. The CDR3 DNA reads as TGTGCCAGCAGTTCACAGGGGGTACTTGAAAAACTGTTTTTT.

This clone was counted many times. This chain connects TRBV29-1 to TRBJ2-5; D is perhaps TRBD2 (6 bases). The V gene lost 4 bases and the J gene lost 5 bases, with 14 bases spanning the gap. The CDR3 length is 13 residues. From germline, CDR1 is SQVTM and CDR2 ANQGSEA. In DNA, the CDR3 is TGCAGCGTTGCCGCAGGAGGGGCGGAGACCCAGTACTTC. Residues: CSVAAGGAETQYF.

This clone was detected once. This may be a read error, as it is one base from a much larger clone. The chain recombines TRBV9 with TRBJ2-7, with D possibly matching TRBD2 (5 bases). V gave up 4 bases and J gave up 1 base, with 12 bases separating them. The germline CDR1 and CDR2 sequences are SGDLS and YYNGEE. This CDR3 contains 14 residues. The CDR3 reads CASSHRLASYEQYF. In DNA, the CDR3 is TGTGCCAGCAGCCACCGTCTAGCTTCCTACGAGCAGTACTTC.

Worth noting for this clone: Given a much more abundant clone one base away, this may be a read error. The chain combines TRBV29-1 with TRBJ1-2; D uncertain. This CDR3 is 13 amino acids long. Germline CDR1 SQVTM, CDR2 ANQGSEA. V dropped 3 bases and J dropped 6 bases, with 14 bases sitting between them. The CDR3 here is CSVEVAAPDGYTF. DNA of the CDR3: TGCAGCGTTGAGGTGGCCGCCCCGGATGGCTACACCTTC. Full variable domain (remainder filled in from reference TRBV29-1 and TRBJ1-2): SAVISQKPSRDICQRGTSLTIQCQVDSQVTMMFWYRQQPGQSLTLIATANQGSEATYESGFVIDKFPISRPNLTFSTLTVSNMSPEDSSIYLCSVEVAAPDGYTFGSGTRLTVV.

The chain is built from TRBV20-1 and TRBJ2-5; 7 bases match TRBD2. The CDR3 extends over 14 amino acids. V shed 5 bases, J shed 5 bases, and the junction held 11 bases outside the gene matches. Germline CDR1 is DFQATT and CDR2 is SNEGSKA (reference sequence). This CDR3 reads CSASPGGVGETQYF. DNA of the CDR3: TGCAGTGCTTCCCCGGGGGGTGTGGGGGAGACCCAGTACTTC.

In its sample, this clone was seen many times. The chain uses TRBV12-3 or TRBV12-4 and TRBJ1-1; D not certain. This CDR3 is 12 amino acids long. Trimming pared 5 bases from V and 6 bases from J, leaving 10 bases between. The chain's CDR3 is CASSTRHAEAFF. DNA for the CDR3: TGTGCCAGCAGTACCCGACATGCTGAAGCTTTCTTT.

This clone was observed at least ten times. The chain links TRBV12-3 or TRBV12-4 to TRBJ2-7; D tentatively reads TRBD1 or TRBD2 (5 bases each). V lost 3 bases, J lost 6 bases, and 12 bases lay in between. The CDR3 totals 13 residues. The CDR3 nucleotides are TGTGCCAGCAGTTTCGGGACGGCTGGCGAGCAGTACTTC. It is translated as CASSFGTAGEQYF.

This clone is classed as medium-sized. Here the CDR3 DNA reads TGTGCCAGCAATACCGGGACTAGCGGCGGCTATGAGCAGTTCTTC. This translates into CASNTGTSGGYEQFF. V usage is TRBV6-1 and J usage is TRBJ2-1; 11 bases map to TRBD2. V was pared by 7 bases and J by 8 bases, with 10 bases of the junction left unmatched. Germline V gene lookup returns CDR1 MNHNS and CDR2 SASEGT. CDR3 length equals 15 residues.

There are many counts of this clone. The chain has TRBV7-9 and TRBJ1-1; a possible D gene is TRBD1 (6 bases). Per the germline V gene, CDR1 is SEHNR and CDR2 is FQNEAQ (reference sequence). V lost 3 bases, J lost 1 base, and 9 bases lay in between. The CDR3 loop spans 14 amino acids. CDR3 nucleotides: TGTGCCAGCAGCTTGGACAGAGCGAACACTGAAGCTTTCTTT. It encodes CASSLDRANTEAFF.

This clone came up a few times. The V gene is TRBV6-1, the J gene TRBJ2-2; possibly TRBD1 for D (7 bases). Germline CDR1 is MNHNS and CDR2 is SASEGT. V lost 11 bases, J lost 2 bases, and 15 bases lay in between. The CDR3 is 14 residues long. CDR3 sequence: CAGGQGVNTGELFF. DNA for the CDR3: TGTGCCGGGGGGCAGGGGGTTAACACCGGGGAGCTGTTTTTT.

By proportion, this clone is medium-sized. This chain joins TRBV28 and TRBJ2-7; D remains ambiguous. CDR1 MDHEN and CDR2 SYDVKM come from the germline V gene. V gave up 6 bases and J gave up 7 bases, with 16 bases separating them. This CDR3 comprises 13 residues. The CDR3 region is CASSPIPPLEQYF. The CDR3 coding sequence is TGTGCCAGCAGCCCGATCCCACCCCTGGAGCAGTACTTC.

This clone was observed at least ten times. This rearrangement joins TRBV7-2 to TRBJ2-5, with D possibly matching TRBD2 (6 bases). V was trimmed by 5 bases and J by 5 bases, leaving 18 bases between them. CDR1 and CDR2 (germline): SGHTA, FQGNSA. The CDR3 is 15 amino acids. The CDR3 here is CASSPFASVGETQYF. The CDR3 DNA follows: TGTGCCAGCAGCCCCTTCGCTAGCGTCGGGGAGACCCAGTACTTC.

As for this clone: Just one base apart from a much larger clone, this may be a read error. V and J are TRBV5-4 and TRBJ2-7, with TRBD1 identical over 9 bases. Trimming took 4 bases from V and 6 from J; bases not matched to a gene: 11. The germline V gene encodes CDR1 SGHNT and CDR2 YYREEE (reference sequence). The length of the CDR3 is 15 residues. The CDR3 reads CASSVGRDRVCEQYF. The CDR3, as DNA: TGTGCCAGCAGCGTGGGTCGGGACAGGGTTTGCGAGCAGTACTTC. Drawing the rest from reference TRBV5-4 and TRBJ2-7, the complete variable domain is ETGVTQSPTHLIKTRGQQVTLRCSSQSGHNTVSWYQQALGQGPQFIFQYYREEENGRGNFPPRFSGLQFPNYSSELNVNALELDDSALYLCASSVGRDRVCEQYFGPGTRLTVT.